Given below is one T cell receptor beta chain in context. This record comes from a study of blood T cell repertoires in COVID-19. Overall study: From T cells, B-cell-depleted T cells, or PBMCs came the material, which was cDNA or gDNA.

The assay was immunoSEQ multiplex PCR, and TCRdb's table has in-frame clones only and misses some. In the table there are just over 200,000 clones, 85% to 90% of which are singletons. CDR3 length: 14 residues. Trimming pared 3 bases from V and 1 base from J, leaving 9 bases between. Germline V gene sequence: CDR1 LNHDA, CDR2 SQIVND (reference sequence). The genes are TRBV19 and TRBJ1-1; possible D gene TRBD1, 5 bases. The sample comprised peripheral blood. This sequence originates from a man at least 80 years old with acute or convalescent COVID-19. This chain's CDR3 is CASSMAGRNTEAFF. Here the CDR3 DNA reads TGTGCCAGTAGTATGGCAGGGCGGAACACTGAAGCTTTCTTT.